A single sample is the source of the 21 T cell receptor beta chains below, sequenced in a study of blood T cell repertoires in COVID-19. This table comes from immunoSEQ multiplex PCR, and its TCRdb copy is limited to in-frame clones, with some not included. The data contain about 160,000 clones, 75% to 85% of them seen just once; the ten biggest clones take up approximately 3.6%. The specimen was PBMCs or T cells enriched from blood (not recorded which). The receptors shown here come from a woman aged 55 to 70 who had recovered from COVID-19.

This clone turned up a few times. The genes are TRBV10-1 and TRBJ2-2; 11 positions agree with TRBD1. Per the germline V gene, CDR1 is WNHNN and CDR2 is SYGVQD (reference sequence). Germline trimming cut 9 bases from V and 7 bases from J; bases unmatched to any gene: 10. This CDR3 contains 15 residues. The DNA for the CDR3 is TGCGCCAGTCGCCCGGGACAGGGGGGAATCGGGGAGCTGTTTTTT. Amino acids: CASRPGQGGIGELFF.

The chain couples TRBV9 to TRBJ1-2, with D possibly TRBD1 on 6 matching bases. Germline CDR1 reads SGDLS; CDR2 reads YYNGEE. This CDR3 contains 14 residues. V was clipped by 5 bases and J by 8 bases, with 19 bases between them. This chain's CDR3 is CASRDILVRGGYTF. The DNA for the CDR3 is TGTGCCAGCAGGGATATTCTAGTCAGGGGCGGCTACACCTTC.

This clone was found a few times. The chain is built from TRBV5-4 and TRBJ1-1; possibly TRBD1 for D (5 bases). The CDR3 loop spans 16 amino acids. V gave up 4 bases and J gave up 6 bases, with 22 bases separating them. Germline-derived CDR1 and CDR2 are SGHNT and YYREEE (reference sequence). The CDR3 here is CASSRVGGDRIAEAFF. CDR3 coding DNA: TGTGCCAGCAGCCGGGTCGGGGGAGATCGTATCGCTGAAGCTTTCTTT.

Only a few counts were recorded for this clone. This sample also contains other DNA sequences that code for the same CDR3. The rearrangement uses TRBV19 and TRBJ2-5; TRBD2 agrees at 9 bases. CDR3 size: 15 residues. Per the germline V gene, CDR1 is LNHDA and CDR2 is SQIVND (reference sequence). V lost 3 bases, J lost 4 bases, and 6 bases stayed unmatched. Written as DNA, the CDR3 is TGTGCCAGTAGTATTAGGGCGGGGGGGCCAGAGACCCAGTACTTC. Encoded protein: CASSIRAGGPETQYF. Looking up the rest from reference TRBV19 and TRBJ2-5 gives the full variable domain: DGGITQSPKYLFRKEGQNVTLSCEQNLNHDAMYWYRQDPGQGLRLIYYSQIVNDFQKGDIAEGYSVSREKKESFPLTVTSAQKNPTAFYLCASSIRAGGPETQYFGPGTRLLVL.

The V gene is TRBV6-1, the J gene TRBJ1-4, with a possible D match to TRBD1 (6 bases). V gave up 1 base and J gave up 4 bases, with 13 bases separating them. The V gene's germline CDR1 is MNHNS and CDR2 SASEGT. The CDR3 spans 16 residues. This CDR3 reads CASSEGQGWSNEKLFF. The CDR3 DNA reads as TGTGCCAGCAGTGAAGGGCAGGGGTGGAGTAATGAAAAACTGTTTTTT.

The chain carries TRBV5-4 and TRBJ2-1; TRBD2 aligns across 11 bases. Per the germline V gene, CDR1 is SGHNT and CDR2 is YYREEE (reference sequence). This CDR3 is built from 14 residues. J gave up 7 bases and V 9 bases, and 9 bases lay outside the gene matches. The CDR3 spells CATPSSGGPNEQFF. The CDR3 region has the DNA TGTGCCACCCCGTCTAGCGGGGGGCCAAATGAGCAGTTCTTC.

This clone was seen only a few times. The chain is built from TRBV4-1 and TRBJ2-5, with D possibly TRBD2 on 7 matching bases. Per germline, CDR1 MGHRA and CDR2 YSYEKL. The CDR3 totals 16 residues. The V end was cut by 2 bases, the J end by 1 base, with 14 bases between. The CDR3 coding sequence is TGCGCCAGCAGCCAATTGGGCGGGGGCCTCCAAGAGACCCAGTACTTC. Its translation is CASSQLGGGLQETQYF.

The V and J genes are TRBV5-1 and TRBJ2-5; D ambiguous. The CDR3 is made up of 14 amino acids. Germline CDR1 SGHRS, CDR2 YFSETQ. Trimming took 4 bases from V and 4 from J, leaving 14 bases between them. CDR3 nucleotides: TGCGCCAGCAGCCCCGTAAATAACTTAGAGACCCAGTACTTC. It yields the protein CASSPVNNLETQYF.

The J gene is TRBJ1-1, the V gene TRBV5-1, with 9 nucleotides matching TRBD1. Germline V gene sequence: CDR1 SGHRS, CDR2 YFSETQ. CDR3 length equals 15 residues. V gave up 3 bases and J gave up 3 bases; unmatched junction bases: 6. CDR3 DNA: TGCGCCAGCAGCTCACAGGGACAGGGTGACACTGAAGCTTTCTTT. Translated, it gives CASSSQGQGDTEAFF.

V and J are TRBV5-1 and TRBJ1-1, with D uncertain. The CDR3 runs to 15 residues. Trimming pared 4 bases from V and 0 bases from J, leaving 13 bases between. CDR1 and CDR2 from the germline V gene are SGHRS and YFSETQ. The CDR3 region has the DNA TGCGCCAGCAGCCCGAGGCCGGGGATGAACACTGAAGCTTTCTTT. Protein sequence: CASSPRPGMNTEAFF. Looking up the rest from reference TRBV5-1 and TRBJ1-1 gives the full variable domain: KAGVTQTPRYLIKTRGQQVTLSCSPISGHRSVSWYQQTPGQGLQFLFEYFSETQRNKGNFPGRFSGRQFSNSRSEMNVSTLELGDSALYLCASSPRPGMNTEAFFGQGTRLTVV.

The V gene is TRBV4-2, the J gene TRBJ1-2, with D maybe TRBD1 (6 bases). The CDR3 totals 15 residues. Trimming cost V 0 bases and J 4 bases, with 12 bases left between them. Germline assignment: CDR1 LGHNA and CDR2 YNFKEQ. The CDR3 loop reads CASSQEGGRGYGYTF. CDR3 coding DNA: TGTGCCAGCAGCCAAGAAGGGGGACGGGGCTATGGCTACACCTTC.

V is TRBV2 and J is TRBJ2-2; 9 bases match TRBD1. The J segment lost 4 bases and the V segment lost 4 bases, leaving 4 bases of the junction unmatched. The CDR3 is 15 amino acids. Germline CDR1 SNHLY, CDR2 FYNNEI. The DNA for the CDR3 is TGTGCCAGCAGTGGGGACAGGGAGGCCACCGGGGAGCTGTTTTTT. It yields the protein CASSGDREATGELFF.

The rearrangement joins TRBV5-1 to TRBJ2-3, with 7 nucleotides matching TRBD1. CDR3 length: 15 residues. V lost 4 bases and J lost 3; bases outside the gene matches: 8. Germline V lookup: CDR1 SGHRS, CDR2 YFSETQ. This CDR3 reads CASSPQGVGTDTQYF. The CDR3 bases are TGCGCCAGCAGCCCGCAGGGGGTTGGGACAGATACGCAGTATTTT.

This chain connects TRBV20-1 to TRBJ2-5, with D possibly being TRBD2 (7 bases). CDR3 size: 17 residues. Germline V CDR1 and CDR2: DFQATT, SNEGSKA (reference sequence). Trimming removed 3 bases at V and 1 base at J, with 21 bases between. CDR3: CSASGVGGAVGQETQYF. The CDR3 nucleotides read TGCAGTGCTAGTGGTGTGGGGGGGGCTGTTGGCCAAGAGACCCAGTACTTC.

This chain links TRBV2 with TRBJ2-7; no clear D. Germline V gene lookup returns CDR1 SNHLY and CDR2 FYNNEI. Trimming shortened V by 6 bases and J by 7 bases, and 22 bases separated the two germline ends. The CDR3 covers 15 residues. This CDR3 reads CASSVRPEAIEEQYF. In DNA form, the CDR3 reads TGTGCCAGCAGCGTACGGCCCGAGGCGATTGAGGAGCAGTACTTC.

The chain carries TRBV10-3 and TRBJ2-7; 11 bases align to TRBD1. Germline CDR1 is ENHRY and CDR2 is SYGVKD. V dropped 6 bases and J dropped 3; count of bases not matched to a gene: 7. The CDR3 has 15 amino acids. The CDR3 reads CAISVTGTGGYEQYF. The DNA of the CDR3 is TGTGCCATCAGCGTTACCGGGACAGGGGGCTACGAGCAGTACTTC.

The chain recombines TRBV10-3 with TRBJ2-7, with a weak D call TRBD1 (5 bases). This CDR3 contains 13 residues. Germline assignment: CDR1 ENHRY and CDR2 SYGVKD. V lost 6 bases and J 0 bases, leaving 9 bases between the germline ends. The DNA for the CDR3 is TGTGCCATCAGGGAAGACAGCTCCTACGAGCAGTACTTC. Its translation is CAIREDSSYEQYF.

The chain employs TRBV10-3 and TRBJ2-1; D possibly corresponds to TRBD2 (7 bases). V lost 6 bases, J lost 5 bases, and 14 bases lay in between. CDR3 length equals 14 residues. CDR1 and CDR2 from the germline V gene are ENHRY and SYGVKD. CDR3 residues: CAISLPGGDNEQFF. CDR3 nucleotides: TGTGCCATCAGCCTCCCGGGGGGCGACAATGAGCAGTTCTTC.

This clone was counted only a few times. V usage is TRBV7-2 and J usage is TRBJ2-5; tentatively, D is TRBD2 (6 bases). Germline-derived CDR1 and CDR2 are SGHTA and FQGNSA. The CDR3 loop spans 13 amino acids. V lost 1 base and J lost 5, with 8 bases in between. CDR3 coding DNA: TGTGCCAGCAGCTTAGGGCTAGCGGAGACCCAGTACTTC. It translates to CASSLGLAETQYF.

The chain is built from TRBV10-3 and TRBJ1-1; D is unresolved. Germline V CDR1 and CDR2: ENHRY, SYGVKD. The CDR3 covers 13 residues. Trimming stripped 3 bases from V and 2 bases from J, with 7 bases between. The CDR3 reads CAISDNSNTEAFF. DNA for the CDR3: TGTGCCATCAGTGACAACAGTAACACTGAAGCTTTCTTT.

V gene TRBV2 combines with J gene TRBJ1-2, with TRBD1 identical over 7 bases. Trimming took 5 bases from V and 8 from J; bases not matched to a gene: 5. The germline CDR1 and CDR2 sequences are SNHLY and FYNNEI. The length of the CDR3 is 12 residues. CDR3 loop: CASSPNRGGYTF. CDR3 nucleotides: TGTGCCAGCAGTCCCAACAGGGGCGGCTACACCTTC.